This is a list of T cell receptor beta chains from one sample in a study of technical replicates of blood from a few donors. Only in-frame clones appear in the TCRdb table, and some are missing; sequencing was by immunoSEQ multiplex PCR. Of approximately 77,000 clones listed, 90% to 95% were seen once; the top ten hold under 0.5%. Sequenced: T cells isolated from PBMCs. Receptor source: a human donor in good health. Both conserved end residues are part of each CDR3. D genes are given only for firm matches. Clone size is given for some rows only: seen once, a few or many times, or a class if the clone is expanded.

d_call clone_size j_call v_call cdr3_aa cdr3_nt
TRBD2 . TRBJ2-2 TRBV5-4 CASSSGLEAGTGELFF TGTGCCAGCAGCTCGGGACTAGAGGCAGGGACCGGGGAGCTGTTTTTT
TRBD1 once TRBJ2-5 TRBV9 CASSVSGGPETQYF TGTGCCAGCAGCGTATCAGGGGGCCCAGAGACCCAGTACTTC
. . TRBJ1-1 TRBV14 CASSQRQEKAEAFF TGTGCCAGCAGCCAAAGACAGGAGAAGGCTGAAGCTTTCTTT
. . TRBJ2-2 TRBV5-1 CASSLSTQGITGELFF TGCGCCAGCAGCCTTAGTACGCAGGGGATTACCGGGGAGCTGTTTTTT
. . TRBJ1-1 TRBV7-8 CASSLGLERGGTEAFF TGTGCCAGCAGCTTAGGGTTGGAAAGGGGGGGTACTGAAGCTTTCTTT
TRBD2 . TRBJ2-1 TRBV6-4 CASSDSPGGPYNEQFF TGTGCCAGCAGTGACTCCCCGGGAGGGCCGTACAATGAGCAGTTCTTC
TRBD1 . TRBJ1-2 TRBV10-3 CAISGQGANYGYTF TGTGCCATCAGTGGCCAGGGGGCAAACTATGGCTACACCTTC
. few TRBJ2-7 TRBV9 CASSVDDAVYTSKYF TGTGCCAGCAGCGTAGACGATGCCGTCTATACGAGCAAATACTTC
. . TRBJ1-1 TRBV15 CATSRGGRNTEAFF TGTGCCACCAGCAGAGGGGGCAGGAACACTGAAGCTTTCTTT
. . TRBJ1-5 TRBV5-1 CASSSGMGPYSNQPQHF TGCGCCAGCAGCTCGGGTATGGGGCCATATAGCAATCAGCCCCAGCATTTT
. . TRBJ2-7 TRBV28 CASGTNSYEQYF TGTGCCAGCGGAACTAATTCGTACGAGCAGTACTTC
. . TRBJ1-4 TRBV7-9 CASSPPTGRFNEKLFF TGTGCCAGCAGCCCCCCCACAGGAAGATTTAATGAAAAACTGTTTTTT
. . TRBJ2-1 TRBV9 CASSVEIAYNEQFF TGTGCCAGCAGCGTAGAAATAGCCTACAATGAGCAGTTCTTC
TRBD1 . TRBJ1-2 TRBV6-5 CASSRQGHYGYTF TGTGCCAGCAGTCGACAGGGCCACTATGGCTACACCTTC
. . TRBJ2-7 TRBV15 CATSRAVAYEQYF TGTGCCACCAGCAGAGCCGTCGCCTACGAGCAGTACTTC
TRBD1 . TRBJ2-2 TRBV10-1 CASSETGQGPNTGELFF TGCGCCAGCAGTGAAACGGGACAGGGACCGAACACCGGGGAGCTGTTTTTT
. . TRBJ1-5 TRBV7-9 CASTPLDSRDQPQHF TGTGCCAGCACCCCCCTTGACAGTAGGGATCAGCCCCAGCATTTT
. . TRBJ1-5 TRBV7-9 CASSLEGSNQPQHF TGTGCCAGCAGCTTAGAGGGGAGCAATCAGCCCCAGCATTTT
TRBD1 . TRBJ1-2 TRBV13 CASIHTGVSGYTF TGTGCCAGCATCCATACAGGGGTTAGTGGCTACACCTTC
. . TRBJ2-1 TRBV9 CASSVLEGGGVGEQFF TGTGCCAGCAGCGTATTGGAGGGAGGGGGGGTAGGTGAGCAGTTCTTC
. . TRBJ2-1 TRBV20-1 CSASDNEQFF TGCAGTGCTAGCGACAATGAGCAGTTCTTC
. . TRBJ1-4 TRBV4-1 CASSRNEKLFF TGCGCCAGCAGTCGTAATGAAAAACTGTTTTTT
. few TRBJ2-7 TRBV5-6 CASRLSSGGSYEQYF TGTGCCAGCAGGTTAAGCAGCGGAGGCTCCTACGAGCAGTACTTC
. once TRBJ1-3 TRBV19 CASGQSSGNTIYF TGTGCCAGCGGACAGTCCTCTGGAAACACCATATATTTT
. . TRBJ1-5 TRBV7-3 CASSLLGGADQPQHF TGTGCCAGCAGCTTATTGGGGGGGGCAGATCAGCCCCAGCATTTT
. once TRBJ2-6 TRBV19 CASISGANVLTF TGTGCCAGTATATCTGGGGCCAACGTCCTGACTTTC
. . TRBJ1-5 TRBV19 CASSIVPEGKEPQHF TGTGCCAGTAGTATCGTGCCTGAGGGAAAGGAGCCCCAGCATTTT
TRBD2 . TRBJ2-2 TRBV7-8 CASSWATGTSGGTGELFF TGTGCCAGCAGTTGGGCCACGGGGACTAGCGGAGGAACCGGGGAGCTGTTTTTT
TRBD1 . TRBJ1-1 TRBV9 CASSPTGVAEAFF TGTGCCAGCAGCCCGACAGGGGTGGCTGAAGCTTTCTTT
. . TRBJ2-1 TRBV4-2 CASSQEDRGTYNEQFF TGTGCCAGCAGCCAAGAAGATCGCGGGACCTACAATGAGCAGTTCTTC
TRBD2 . TRBJ2-7 TRBV6-6 CASSPSGLVYEQYF TGTGCCAGCAGCCCCTCGGGACTAGTCTACGAGCAGTACTTC
. . TRBJ2-5 TRBV29-1 CSVEASRETQYF TGCAGCGTTGAAGCTAGCCGGGAGACCCAGTACTTC
TRBD1 . TRBJ2-7 TRBV19 CASSIRQGTYEQYF TGTGCCAGTAGTATTCGACAGGGTACGTACGAGCAGTACTTC
TRBD2 . TRBJ2-2 TRBV7-2 CASSLSGGNTGELFF TGTGCCAGCAGCTTAAGCGGGGGAAACACCGGGGAGCTGTTTTTT
. . TRBJ1-2 TRBV4-1 CASSLLQGGDGYTF TGCGCCAGCAGCCTCCTACAGGGAGGGGATGGCTACACCTTC
TRBD1 . TRBJ1-2 TRBV27 CASSLTGGASTYGYTF TGTGCCAGCAGTTTAACAGGGGGCGCGTCTACTTATGGCTACACCTTC
TRBD1 . TRBJ2-5 TRBV7-9 CASSLVGGYTQYF TGTGCCAGCAGCTTAGTAGGGGGCTACACCCAGTACTTC
. . TRBJ1-3 TRBV18 CASSPGTTENTIYF TGTGCCAGCTCACCGGGGACAACAGAAAACACCATATATTTT
TRBD1 . TRBJ2-7 TRBV29-1 CSVATGTGVLAEQYF TGCAGCGTTGCCACGGGGACAGGGGTTTTGGCCGAGCAGTACTTC
. few TRBJ1-5 TRBV13 CASSLTGYQPQHF TGTGCCAGCAGCTTAACAGGGTATCAGCCCCAGCATTTT
. . TRBJ1-2 TRBV18 CASSLLGTMLEGYTF TGTGCCAGCTCTCTCCTCGGGACTATGCTCGAGGGCTACACCTTC
TRBD1 . TRBJ1-3 TRBV23-1 CASSQSIGTGSYNTIYF TGCGCCAGCAGTCAATCTATAGGGACAGGGTCGTATAACACCATATATTTT
TRBD2 . TRBJ2-3 TRBV4-3 CASSQDLAGAERATDTQYF TGCGCCAGCAGCCAAGATTTAGCGGGAGCTGAAAGGGCCACAGATACGCAGTATTTT
. . TRBJ2-2 TRBV12-5 CASGLVAGAGELFF TGTGCTAGTGGTTTGGTGGCAGGGGCCGGGGAGCTGTTTTTT
. . TRBJ2-7 TRBV5-6 CASSLGGAGEQYF TGTGCCAGCAGCTTGGGAGGGGCGGGAGAGCAGTACTTC
. once TRBJ1-5 TRBV7-5 CVRSPDQPQHF TGTGTCAGAAGCCCCGATCAGCCCCAGCATTTT
TRBD2 . TRBJ2-1 TRBV5-1 CASSLAPTSGSNEQFF TGCGCCAGCAGCTTGGCCCCGACTAGCGGGAGCAATGAGCAGTTCTTC
. . TRBJ2-7 TRBV7-9 CASSRVEYEQYF TGTGCCAGCAGCCGGGTTGAGTACGAGCAGTACTTC
. . TRBJ1-1 TRBV28 CASSTSTAGNTEAFF TGTGCCAGCAGTACATCGACGGCAGGCAACACTGAAGCTTTCTTT
TRBD2 . TRBJ2-1 TRBV7-2 CASSLYGGLAAYNEQFF TGTGCCAGCAGCTTATACGGGGGACTAGCGGCTTACAATGAGCAGTTCTTC
TRBD2 . TRBJ2-5 TRBV5-1 CASSRLAGIQETQYF TGCGCCAGCAGTCGACTAGCGGGGATCCAAGAGACCCAGTACTTC
TRBD2 . TRBJ2-3 TRBV6-6 CASSLLAGAPDTQYF TGTGCCAGTTCCCTACTAGCGGGAGCCCCAGATACGCAGTATTTT
. . TRBJ1-5 TRBV12-2 CASRFPRQANQPQHF TGTGCAAGTCGCTTCCCAAGACAGGCCAATCAGCCCCAGCATTTT
. . TRBJ2-1 TRBV19 CASTPGAYNEQFF TGTGCCAGTACCCCGGGGGCCTACAATGAGCAGTTCTTC
. . TRBJ1-1 TRBV15 CATQSSMNTEAFF TGTGCCACCCAGTCCTCGATGAACACTGAAGCTTTCTTT